These 5 T cell receptor beta chains were all obtained from the same sample, sequenced in a study of Ad26.COV2.S vaccination and SARS-CoV-2 variants. As to treatment: about 20 received Ad26.COV2.S at low or high dose, single or two shots; 5 received placebo; per-sample allocation not given. All samples were drawn on day 63, counting from the first vaccine or placebo injection. This table comes from immunoSEQ multiplex PCR, and its TCRdb copy is limited to in-frame clones, with some not included. The sample records approximately 480,000 clones, 87% being singletons. The sample here was peripheral blood, taken in a trial of Ad26.COV2.S vaccine versus placebo. The receptors come from a person aged 18-60 years who received the Ad26.COV2.S COVID-19 vaccine or a placebo.

This sequence joins TRBV7-2 and TRBJ2-3; no clear D. Germline values: CDR1 SGHTA, CDR2 FQGNSA. The V and J ends lost 5 bases and 1 base respectively, with 10 bases between them. The CDR3 loop spans 14 amino acids. CDR3 bases: TGTGCCAGCAGCAAAGGGTCTGGCACAGATACGCAGTATTTT. Protein sequence: CASSKGSGTDTQYF. The variable domain in full, with the rest retrieved from reference TRBV7-2 and TRBJ2-3, is GAGVSQSPSNKVTEKGKDVELRCDPISGHTALYWYRQSLGQGLEFLIYFQGNSAPDKSGLPSDRFSAERTGGSVSTLTIQRTQQEDSAVYLCASSKGSGTDTQYFGPGTRLTVL.

V is TRBV3-1 (or the pseudogene TRBV3-2) and J is TRBJ1-4, with TRBD1 as a possible D gene (5 bases). Germline V gene lookup returns CDR1 LGHDT and CDR2 YNNKEL (reference sequence). The germline V and J ends were trimmed by 0 bases and 5 bases, with 13 bases remaining between them. This CDR3 region has 16 residues. The CDR3 DNA reads TGTGCCAGCAGCCAAGAGGGTCGAGGGGCAAATGAAAAACTGTTTTTT. It codes for CASSQEGRGANEKLFF.

A single count supports this clone. This chain connects TRBV18 to TRBJ2-5; unclear D gene. Germline V gives CDR1 KGHSH, CDR2 LQKENI. V was pared by 3 bases and J by 7 bases, with 12 bases between. CDR3 size: 13 residues. CDR3 amino acids: CASSPPSIWTQYF. The CDR3 nucleotides are TGTGCCAGCTCACCCCCATCGATTTGGACCCAGTACTTC.

The chain combines TRBV11-3 with TRBJ2-5; the D call may be TRBD1 or TRBD2 (5 bases each). V was shortened by 0 bases and J by 2 bases, with 10 bases between the two germline ends. This CDR3 has 15 residues. Germline assignment: CDR1 SGHNT and CDR2 YENEEA. For the CDR3, the DNA is TGTGCCAGCAGCTTAGATTCGGGACGGCAAGAGACCCAGTACTTC. Its protein product is CASSLDSGRQETQYF.

This chain connects TRBV18 to TRBJ1-4, with D possibly being TRBD1 (6 bases). Germline V gene data show CDR1 as KGHSH and CDR2 as LQKENI. The CDR3 has 15 residues. Trimming stripped 3 bases from V and 4 bases from J, with 12 bases between. The CDR3 is CASSPVGAINEKLFF. CDR3 DNA: TGTGCCAGCTCACCGGTGGGGGCTATTAATGAAAAACTGTTTTTT.